The clone carrying this T cell receptor beta chain was seen more than once but under ten times. The CDR3 is made up of 15 amino acids. The V end lost 3 bases, the J end lost 0 bases, and 14 bases lay between the germline ends. Germline assignment: CDR1 DFQATT and CDR2 SNEGSKA (reference sequence). The data were taken from a study of T-cell memory formation after mild COVID-19. TCRdb redid the calling of the 5' RACE reads with MiXCR, one entry per CDR3 protein. The sample lists over 350,000 distinct CDR3 sequences, 20% to 25% occurring once. The chain couples TRBV20-1 to TRBJ1-2, with TRBD1 as a possible D gene (5 bases). The sequence derives from an adult woman who had mild COVID-19 (a few samples of this study predate the infection). Cell type and time point are not known. Sequencing input: PBMCs or a T cell subset sorted from them (not recorded which). The CDR3 loop reads CSARDPGRANYGYTF. The CDR3 DNA follows: TGCAGTGCTAGGGACCCGGGACGAGCTAACTATGGCTACACCTTC.